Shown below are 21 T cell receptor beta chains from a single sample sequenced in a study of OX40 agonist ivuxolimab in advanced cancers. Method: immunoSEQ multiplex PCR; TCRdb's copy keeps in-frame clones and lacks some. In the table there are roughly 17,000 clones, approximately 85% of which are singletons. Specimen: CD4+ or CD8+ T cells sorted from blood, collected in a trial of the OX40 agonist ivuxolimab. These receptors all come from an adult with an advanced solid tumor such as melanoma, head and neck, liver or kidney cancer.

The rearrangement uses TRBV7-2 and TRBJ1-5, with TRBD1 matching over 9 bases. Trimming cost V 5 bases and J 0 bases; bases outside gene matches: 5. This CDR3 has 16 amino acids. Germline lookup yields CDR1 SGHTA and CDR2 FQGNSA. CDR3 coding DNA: TGTGCCAGCAGCGATCCGGGACAGGGTAGCAATCAGCCCCAGCATTTT. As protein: CASSDPGQGSNQPQHF.

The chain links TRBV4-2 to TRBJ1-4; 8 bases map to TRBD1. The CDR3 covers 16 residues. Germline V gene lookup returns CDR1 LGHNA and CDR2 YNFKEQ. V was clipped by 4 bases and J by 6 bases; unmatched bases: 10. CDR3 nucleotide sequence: TGTGCCAGCAGCCGCGACAGGGGAGGGGGGTATGAAAAACTGTTTTTT. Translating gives CASSRDRGGGYEKLFF.

The CDR3 loop is CASSLVANRGNQPQHF. The DNA of the CDR3 is TGTGCCAGCAGTTTAGTTGCGAATCGCGGCAATCAGCCCCAGCATTTT. The chain recombines TRBV28 with TRBJ1-5, with unresolved D. V gave up 2 bases and J gave up 2 bases, with 13 bases separating them. CDR3 length equals 16 residues. Per the germline V gene, CDR1 is MDHEN and CDR2 is SYDVKM.

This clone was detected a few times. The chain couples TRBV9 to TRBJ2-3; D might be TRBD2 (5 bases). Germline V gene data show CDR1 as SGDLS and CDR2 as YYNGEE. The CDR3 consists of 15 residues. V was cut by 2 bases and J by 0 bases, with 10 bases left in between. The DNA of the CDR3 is TGTGCCAGCAGCGTTAGCGAAAGGAGCACAGATACGCAGTATTTT. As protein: CASSVSERSTDTQYF.

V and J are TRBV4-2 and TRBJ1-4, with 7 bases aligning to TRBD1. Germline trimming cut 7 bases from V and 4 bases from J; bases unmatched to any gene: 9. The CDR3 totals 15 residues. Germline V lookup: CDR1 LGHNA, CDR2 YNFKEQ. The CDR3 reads CASTTVGQNNEKLFF. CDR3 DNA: TGTGCCAGCACCACGGTGGGACAGAATAATGAAAAACTGTTTTTT.

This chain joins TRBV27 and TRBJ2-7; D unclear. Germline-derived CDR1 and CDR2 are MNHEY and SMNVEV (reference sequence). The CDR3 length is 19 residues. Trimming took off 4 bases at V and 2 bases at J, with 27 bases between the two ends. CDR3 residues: CASSSLGSGASPIAYEQYF. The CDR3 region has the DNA TGTGCCAGCAGTTCCCTCGGGTCGGGCGCATCCCCAATAGCCTACGAGCAGTACTTC.

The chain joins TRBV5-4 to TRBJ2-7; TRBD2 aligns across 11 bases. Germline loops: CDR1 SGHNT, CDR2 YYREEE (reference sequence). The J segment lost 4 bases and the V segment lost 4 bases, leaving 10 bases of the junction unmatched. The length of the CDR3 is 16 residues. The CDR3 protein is CASSQDKIAGGYEQYF. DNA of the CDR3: TGTGCCAGCAGCCAAGATAAGATAGCGGGAGGGTACGAGCAGTACTTC.

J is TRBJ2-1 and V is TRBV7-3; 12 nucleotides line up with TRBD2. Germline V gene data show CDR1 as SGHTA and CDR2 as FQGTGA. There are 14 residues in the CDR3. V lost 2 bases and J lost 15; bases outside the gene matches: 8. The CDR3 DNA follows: TGTGCCAGCAGCTTAGACTCTAGCGGGAGGGCCGGGTTCTTC. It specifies CASSLDSSGRAGFF.

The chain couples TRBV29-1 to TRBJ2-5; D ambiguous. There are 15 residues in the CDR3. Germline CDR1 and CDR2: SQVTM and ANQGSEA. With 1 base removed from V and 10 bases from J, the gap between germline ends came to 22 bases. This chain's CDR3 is CSVEAGNPLVLDQYF. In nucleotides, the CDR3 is TGCAGCGTTGAAGCCGGCAACCCTCTAGTGTTGGACCAGTACTTC.

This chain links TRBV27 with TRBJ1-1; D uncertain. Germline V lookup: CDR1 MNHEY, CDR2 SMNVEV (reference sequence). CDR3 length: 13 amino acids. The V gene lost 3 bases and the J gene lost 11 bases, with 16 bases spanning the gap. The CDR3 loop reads CASSLFSPERAFF. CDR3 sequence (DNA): TGTGCCAGCAGTTTGTTTAGCCCTGAGAGGGCTTTCTTT.

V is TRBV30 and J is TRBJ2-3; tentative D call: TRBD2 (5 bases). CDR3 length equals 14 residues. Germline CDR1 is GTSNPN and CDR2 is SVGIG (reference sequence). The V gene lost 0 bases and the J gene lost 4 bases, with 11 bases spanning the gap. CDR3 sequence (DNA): TGTGCCTGGAGTGTAGGCCGGGGTGCAGATACGCAGTATTTT. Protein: CAWSVGRGADTQYF.

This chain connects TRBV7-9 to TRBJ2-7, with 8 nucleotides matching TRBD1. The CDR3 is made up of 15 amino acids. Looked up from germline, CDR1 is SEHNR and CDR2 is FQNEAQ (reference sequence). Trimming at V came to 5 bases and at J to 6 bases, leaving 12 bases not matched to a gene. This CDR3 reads CASSPRTGIGGEQYF. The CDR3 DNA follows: TGTGCCAGCAGCCCCCGGACAGGGATCGGCGGCGAGCAGTACTTC.

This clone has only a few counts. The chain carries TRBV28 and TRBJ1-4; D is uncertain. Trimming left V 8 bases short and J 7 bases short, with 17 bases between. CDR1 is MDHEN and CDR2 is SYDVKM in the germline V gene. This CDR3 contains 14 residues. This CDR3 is CASSGLGLGEKLFF. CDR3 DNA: TGTGCCAGCTCCGGATTAGGGTTAGGTGAAAAACTGTTTTTT.

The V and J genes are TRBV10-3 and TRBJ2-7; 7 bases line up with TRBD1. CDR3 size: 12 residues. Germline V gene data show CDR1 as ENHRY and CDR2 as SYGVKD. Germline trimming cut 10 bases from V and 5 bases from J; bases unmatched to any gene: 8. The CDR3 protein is CATSTDRDEQYF. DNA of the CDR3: TGTGCCACCTCAACTGACAGGGACGAGCAGTACTTC.

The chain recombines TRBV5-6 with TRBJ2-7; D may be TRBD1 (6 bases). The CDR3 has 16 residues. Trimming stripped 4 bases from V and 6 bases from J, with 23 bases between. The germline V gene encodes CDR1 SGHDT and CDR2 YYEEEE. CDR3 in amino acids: CASSLQLTQQGSEQYF. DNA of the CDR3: TGTGCCAGCAGCCTCCAACTCACCCAACAGGGCAGCGAGCAGTACTTC.

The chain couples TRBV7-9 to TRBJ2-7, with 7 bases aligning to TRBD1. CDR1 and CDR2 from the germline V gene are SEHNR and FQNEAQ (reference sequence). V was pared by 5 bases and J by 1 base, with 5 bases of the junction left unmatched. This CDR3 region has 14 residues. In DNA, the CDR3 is TGTGCCAGCAGCCGTTGGGACAGTTCCTACGAGCAGTACTTC. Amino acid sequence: CASSRWDSSYEQYF.

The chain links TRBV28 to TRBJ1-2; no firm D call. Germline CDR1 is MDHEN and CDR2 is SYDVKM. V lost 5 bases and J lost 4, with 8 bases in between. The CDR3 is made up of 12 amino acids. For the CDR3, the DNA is TGTGCCAGCAGTCCCCCAGGCTATGGCTACACCTTC. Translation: CASSPPGYGYTF.

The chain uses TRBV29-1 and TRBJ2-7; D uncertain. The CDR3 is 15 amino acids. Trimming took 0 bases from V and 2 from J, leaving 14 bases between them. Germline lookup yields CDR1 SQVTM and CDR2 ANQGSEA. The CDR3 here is CSVEDPARMPYEQYF. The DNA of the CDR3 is TGCAGCGTTGAAGATCCGGCCCGAATGCCCTACGAGCAGTACTTC.

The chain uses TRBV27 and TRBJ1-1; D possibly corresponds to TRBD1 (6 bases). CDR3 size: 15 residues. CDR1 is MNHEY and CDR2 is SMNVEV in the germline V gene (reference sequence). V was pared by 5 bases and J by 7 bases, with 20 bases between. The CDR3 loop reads CASSLDPGGTLEAFF. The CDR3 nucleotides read TGTGCCAGCAGTCTTGATCCGGGGGGGACACTTGAAGCTTTCTTT.

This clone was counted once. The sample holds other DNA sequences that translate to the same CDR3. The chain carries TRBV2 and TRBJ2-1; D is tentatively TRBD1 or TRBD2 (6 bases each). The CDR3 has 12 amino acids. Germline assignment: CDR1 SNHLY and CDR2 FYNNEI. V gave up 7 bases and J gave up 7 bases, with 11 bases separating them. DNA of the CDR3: TGTGCCAGCACCCGAGGGGGGAATGAGCAGTTCTTC. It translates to CASTRGGNEQFF.

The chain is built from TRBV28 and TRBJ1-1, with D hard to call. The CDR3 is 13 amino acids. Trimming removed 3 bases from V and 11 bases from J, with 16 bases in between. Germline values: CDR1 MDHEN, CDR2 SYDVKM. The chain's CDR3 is CASSFQAQIKAFF. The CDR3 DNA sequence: TGTGCCAGCAGTTTCCAGGCACAAATAAAGGCTTTCTTT.